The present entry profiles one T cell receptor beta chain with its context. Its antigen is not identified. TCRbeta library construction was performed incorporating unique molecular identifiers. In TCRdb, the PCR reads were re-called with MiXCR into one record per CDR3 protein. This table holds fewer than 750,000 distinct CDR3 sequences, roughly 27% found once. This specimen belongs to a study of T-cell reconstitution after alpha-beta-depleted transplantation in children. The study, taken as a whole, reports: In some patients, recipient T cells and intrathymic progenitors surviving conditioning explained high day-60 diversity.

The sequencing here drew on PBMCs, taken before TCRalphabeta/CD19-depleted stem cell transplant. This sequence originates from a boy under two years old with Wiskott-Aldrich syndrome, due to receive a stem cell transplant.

The CDR3 sequence: CASSTGLGDYNEQFF. The CDR3 DNA reads as TGTGCCAGTAGTACCGGACTAGGGGATTACAATGAGCAGTTCTTC. The V and J genes are TRBV19 and TRBJ2-1; 7 nucleotides agree with TRBD2. This CDR3 has 15 residues. The junction had 7 bases not matched to a gene; V was cut back by 4 bases and J by 4 bases. Germline lookup yields CDR1 LNHDA and CDR2 SQIVND (reference sequence).